This T cell receptor (beta chain) was recovered during a study of blood T cell repertoires in COVID-19. On the study more broadly: Acute and convalescent COVID-19 samples came from the United States, Italy and Spain. Sources were T cells, B-cell-depleted T cells, or PBMCs; the material itself was cDNA or gDNA.

Per the original methods: Nucleated cell number was recorded as an estimate derived from reference gene primer amplification. The protocol was immunoSEQ multiplex PCR, while the TCRdb copy is restricted to in-frame clones and leaves out a portion. The DNA gave D and trimming, while V, J and clone size come from that table. The sample contains tens of thousands of clones, about 68% of which appear only once. The CDR3 spans 15 residues. V lost 0 bases, J lost 5 bases, and 5 bases stayed unmatched. Germline V gene lookup returns CDR1 WSHSY and CDR2 SAAADI. This TCR came from a woman in her 70s with acute or convalescent COVID-19. The rearrangement joins TRBV10-2 to TRBJ2-5; 8 bases line up with TRBD1. Material for sequencing was peripheral blood. The CDR3 DNA reads TGCGCCAGCAGTGAGTCGCGGACAGGGCGGGAGACCCAGTACTTC. Amino acid sequence: CASSESRTGRETQYF.